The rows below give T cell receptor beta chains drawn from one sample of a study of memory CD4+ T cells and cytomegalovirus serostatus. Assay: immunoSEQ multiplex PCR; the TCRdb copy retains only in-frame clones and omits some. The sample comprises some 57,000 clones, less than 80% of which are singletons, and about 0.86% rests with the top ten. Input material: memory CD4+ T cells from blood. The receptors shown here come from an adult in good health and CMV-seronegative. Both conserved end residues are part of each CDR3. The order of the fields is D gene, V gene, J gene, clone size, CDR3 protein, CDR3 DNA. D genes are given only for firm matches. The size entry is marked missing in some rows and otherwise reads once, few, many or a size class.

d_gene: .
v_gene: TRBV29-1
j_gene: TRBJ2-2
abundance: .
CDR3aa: CSVGTGDTGELFF
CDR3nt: TGCAGCGTTGGGACGGGTGATACCGGGGAGCTGTTTTTT

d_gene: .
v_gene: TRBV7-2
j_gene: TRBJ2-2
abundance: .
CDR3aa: CASSSRPGYTGELFF
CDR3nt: TGTGCCAGCAGCTCCCGCCCGGGTTACACCGGGGAGCTGTTTTTT

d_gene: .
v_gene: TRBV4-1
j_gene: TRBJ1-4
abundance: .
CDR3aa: CASSLRSGARNNEKLFF
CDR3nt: TGCGCCAGCAGCCTTCGATCTGGAGCCCGGAATAATGAAAAACTGTTTTTT

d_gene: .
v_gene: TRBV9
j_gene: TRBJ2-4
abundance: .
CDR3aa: CASSVDSVDSIQYF
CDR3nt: TGTGCCAGCAGCGTAGACTCAGTAGATAGCATTCAGTACTTC

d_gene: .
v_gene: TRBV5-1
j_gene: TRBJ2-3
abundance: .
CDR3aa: CASSLEPSSLDTQYF
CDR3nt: TGCGCCAGCAGCTTGGAGCCTAGCTCGTTAGATACGCAGTATTTT

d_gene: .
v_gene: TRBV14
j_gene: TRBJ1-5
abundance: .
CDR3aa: CASSQGTDSNQPQHF
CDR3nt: TGTGCCAGCAGCCAAGGGACAGATAGCAATCAGCCCCAGCATTTT

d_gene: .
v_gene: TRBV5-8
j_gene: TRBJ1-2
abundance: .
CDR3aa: CASSRQDNYGYTF
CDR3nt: TGTGCCAGCAGCCGACAGGATAACTATGGCTACACCTTC

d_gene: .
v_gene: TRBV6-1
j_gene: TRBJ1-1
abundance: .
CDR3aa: CASSTLGTTEAFF
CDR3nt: TGTGCCAGCAGTACCCTAGGAACTACTGAAGCTTTCTTT

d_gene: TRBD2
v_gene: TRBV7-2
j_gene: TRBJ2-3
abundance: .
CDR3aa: CASSLFSGEPPDTQYF
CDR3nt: TGTGCCAGCAGCTTATTCAGCGGGGAACCCCCAGATACGCAGTATTTT

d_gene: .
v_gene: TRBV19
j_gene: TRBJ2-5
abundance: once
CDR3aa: CASSIDRGTQYF
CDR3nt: TGTGCCAGTAGTATAGATCGGGGGACCCAGTACTTC

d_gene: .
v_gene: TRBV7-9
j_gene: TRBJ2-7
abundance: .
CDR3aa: CASSLAPTGIGSYEQYF
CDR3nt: TGTGCCAGCAGCTTAGCGCCTACAGGGATAGGGAGCTACGAGCAGTACTTC

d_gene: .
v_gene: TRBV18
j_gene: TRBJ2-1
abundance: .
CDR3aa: CASSLPDGLNEQFF
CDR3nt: TGTGCCAGCTCACTACCGGACGGACTCAATGAGCAGTTCTTC

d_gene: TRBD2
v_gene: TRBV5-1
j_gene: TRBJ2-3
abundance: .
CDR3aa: CASSLRGGSDTQYF
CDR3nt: TGCGCCAGCTCCCTGCGGGGGGGTTCAGATACGCAGTATTTT

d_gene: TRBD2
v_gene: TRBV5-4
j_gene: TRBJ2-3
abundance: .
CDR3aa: CASSQGASGYGGYTQYF
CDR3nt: TGTGCCAGCAGCCAAGGGGCTAGCGGGTACGGTGGGTATACGCAGTATTTT

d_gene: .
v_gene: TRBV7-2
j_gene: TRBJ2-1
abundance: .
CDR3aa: CASSLAAGSYNEQFF
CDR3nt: TGTGCCAGCAGCTTAGCGGCAGGATCCTACAATGAGCAGTTCTTC

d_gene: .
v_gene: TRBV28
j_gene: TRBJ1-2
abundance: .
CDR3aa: CASSGEAGSLGYTF
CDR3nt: TGTGCCAGCAGTGGGGAAGCAGGGTCGTTAGGCTACACCTTC

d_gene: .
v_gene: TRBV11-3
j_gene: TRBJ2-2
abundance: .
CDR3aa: CASTKADTGELFF
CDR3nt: TGTGCCAGCACTAAAGCTGACACCGGGGAGCTGTTTTTT

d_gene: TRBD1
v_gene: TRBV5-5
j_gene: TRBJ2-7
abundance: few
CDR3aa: CASSSGTGAYEQYF
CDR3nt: TGTGCCAGCAGCTCCGGGACAGGGGCCTACGAGCAGTACTTC

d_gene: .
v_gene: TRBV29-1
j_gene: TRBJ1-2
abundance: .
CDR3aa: CSVAGGPYGYTF
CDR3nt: TGCAGCGTTGCTGGGGGGCCTTATGGCTACACCTTC

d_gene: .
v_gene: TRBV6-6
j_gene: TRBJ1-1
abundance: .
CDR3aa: CASSYSTGLSTEAFF
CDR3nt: TGTGCCAGCAGTTACTCGACAGGCCTGAGCACTGAAGCTTTCTTT

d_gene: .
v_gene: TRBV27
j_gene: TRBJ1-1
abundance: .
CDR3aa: CASSLNGGTEAFF
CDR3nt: TGTGCCAGCAGTTTGAACGGTGGGACTGAAGCTTTCTTT

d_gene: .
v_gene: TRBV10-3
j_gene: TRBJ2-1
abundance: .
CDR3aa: CAISAEGNEQFF
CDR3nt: TGTGCCATCAGTGCCGAAGGCAATGAGCAGTTCTTC

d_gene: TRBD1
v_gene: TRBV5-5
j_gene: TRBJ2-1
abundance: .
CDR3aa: CASSLGQGAGNEQFF
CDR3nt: TGTGCCAGCAGCTTGGGTCAGGGGGCGGGAAATGAGCAGTTCTTC

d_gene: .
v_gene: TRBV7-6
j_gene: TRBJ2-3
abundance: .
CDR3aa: CASSFSHVTDTQYF
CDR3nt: TGTGCCAGCAGCTTTTCACACGTCACAGATACGCAGTATTTT

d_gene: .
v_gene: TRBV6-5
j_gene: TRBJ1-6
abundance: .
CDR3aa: CASSYSTGNSPLHF
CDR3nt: TGTGCCAGCAGTTACTCGACAGGCAATTCACCCCTCCACTTT

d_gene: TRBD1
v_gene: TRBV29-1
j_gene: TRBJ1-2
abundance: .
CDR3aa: CSASMGQGYGYTF
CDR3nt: TGCAGCGCCTCTATGGGACAGGGGTACGGCTACACCTTC

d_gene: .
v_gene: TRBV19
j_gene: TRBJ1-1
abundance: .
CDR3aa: CATNVMGHKNTEAFF
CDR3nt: TGTGCCACAAATGTAATGGGACACAAGAACACTGAAGCTTTCTTT

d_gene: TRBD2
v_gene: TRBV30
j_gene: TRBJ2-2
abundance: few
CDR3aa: CAWSVMGLATNTGELFF
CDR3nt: TGTGCCTGGAGTGTAATGGGACTAGCGACAAACACCGGGGAGCTGTTTTTT

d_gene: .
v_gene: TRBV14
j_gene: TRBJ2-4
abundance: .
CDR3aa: CASSQEGQREYF
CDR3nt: TGTGCCAGCAGCCAAGAAGGGCAAAGGGAGTACTTC

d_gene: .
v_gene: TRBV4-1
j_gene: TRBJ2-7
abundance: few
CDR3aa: CASSQAIYEQYF
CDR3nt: TGCGCCAGCAGCCAGGCAATTTACGAGCAGTACTTC

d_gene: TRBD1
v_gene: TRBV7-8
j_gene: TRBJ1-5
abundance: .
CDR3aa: CASSLMVAGGNQPQHF
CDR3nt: TGTGCCAGCAGCTTAATGGTGGCAGGGGGGAATCAGCCCCAGCATTTT

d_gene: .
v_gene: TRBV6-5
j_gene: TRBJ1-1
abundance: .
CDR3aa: CASSPKWVSTEAFF
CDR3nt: TGTGCCAGCAGTCCTAAGTGGGTTAGCACTGAAGCTTTCTTT

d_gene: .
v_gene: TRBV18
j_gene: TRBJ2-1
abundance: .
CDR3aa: CASSPGGASYNEQFF
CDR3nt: TGTGCCAGCTCACCGGGGGGCGCGTCCTACAATGAGCAGTTCTTC

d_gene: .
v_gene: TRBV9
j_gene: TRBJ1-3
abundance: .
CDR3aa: CASSPPGGNTIYF
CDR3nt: TGTGCCAGCAGCCCCCCCGGGGGGAACACCATATATTTT

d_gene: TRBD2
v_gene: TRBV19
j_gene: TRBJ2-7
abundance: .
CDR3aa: CASRGLADEQYF
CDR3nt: TGTGCCAGTAGAGGACTAGCTGACGAGCAGTACTTC

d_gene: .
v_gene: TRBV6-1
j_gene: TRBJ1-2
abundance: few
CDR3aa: CASTRTGRNNGYTF
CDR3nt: TGTGCCAGCACCCGAACAGGACGAAATAATGGCTACACCTTC

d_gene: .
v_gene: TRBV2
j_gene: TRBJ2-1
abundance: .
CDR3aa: CASDRGNEQFF
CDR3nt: TGTGCCAGCGATCGGGGAAATGAGCAGTTCTTC

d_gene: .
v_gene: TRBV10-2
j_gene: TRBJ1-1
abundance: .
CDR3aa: CASSGGNLTEAFF
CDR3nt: TGCGCCAGCAGTGGGGGCAATCTAACTGAAGCTTTCTTT

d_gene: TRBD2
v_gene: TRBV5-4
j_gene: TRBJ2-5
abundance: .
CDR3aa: CASRLAGGRKTQYF
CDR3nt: TGTGCCAGCAGATTAGCGGGGGGGCGCAAGACCCAGTACTTC

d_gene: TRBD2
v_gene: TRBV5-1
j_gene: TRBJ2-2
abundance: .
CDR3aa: CASSFSGGASGELFF
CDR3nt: TGCGCCAGCAGCTTTAGCGGGGGGGCCTCCGGGGAGCTGTTTTTT

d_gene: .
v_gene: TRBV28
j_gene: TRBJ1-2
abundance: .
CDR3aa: CASVGTHNYGYTF
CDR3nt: TGTGCCAGCGTGGGGACACATAACTATGGCTACACCTTC

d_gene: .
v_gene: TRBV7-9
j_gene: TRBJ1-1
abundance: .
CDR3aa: CASSHRDGEAFF
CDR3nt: TGTGCCAGCAGCCACCGGGACGGTGAAGCTTTCTTT

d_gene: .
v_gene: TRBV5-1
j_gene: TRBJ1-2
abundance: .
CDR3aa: CASSLARADYGYTF
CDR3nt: TGCGCCAGCAGCTTGGCCAGGGCGGACTATGGCTACACCTTC

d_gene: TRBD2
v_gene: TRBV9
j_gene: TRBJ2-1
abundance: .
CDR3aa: CASSSGLAGVNNEQFF
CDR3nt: TGTGCCAGCAGCTCAGGACTAGCGGGAGTCAACAATGAGCAGTTCTTC

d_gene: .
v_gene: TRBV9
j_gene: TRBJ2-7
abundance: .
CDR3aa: CASSVGPQNYEQYF
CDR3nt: TGTGCCAGCAGCGTAGGGCCTCAGAACTACGAGCAGTACTTC

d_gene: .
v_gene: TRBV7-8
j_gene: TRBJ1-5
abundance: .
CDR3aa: CASSLGGQPQHF
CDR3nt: TGTGCCAGCAGCTTAGGCGGTCAGCCCCAGCATTTT